These 13 T cell receptor beta chains came from one sample sequenced in a study of cytotoxic CD8 clonotypes in ibrutinib-treated CLL. Only in-frame clones appear in the TCRdb table, and some are missing; sequencing was by immunoSEQ multiplex PCR. The sample lists 160,000 or so clones, about 88% occurring once. The sequencing here drew on PBMCs, taken at disease progression, from a patient treated with ibrutinib. Source of these receptors: a human donor with chronic lymphocytic leukemia.

This clone was picked up one time. The chain couples TRBV13 to TRBJ2-2, with 9 positions matching TRBD1. Germline CDR1 is PRHDT and CDR2 is FYEKMQ (reference sequence). CDR3 size: 13 residues. V shed 9 bases, J shed 7 bases, and the junction held 6 bases outside the gene matches. The CDR3 protein is CASWTGVGGELFF. The DNA of the CDR3 is TGTGCCAGTTGGACAGGGGTTGGCGGGGAGCTGTTTTTT.

This chain joins TRBV7-6 and TRBJ1-2; no clear D. V was clipped by 1 base and J by 0 bases, with 3 bases between them. The CDR3 is 13 amino acids. Germline V gives CDR1 SGHVS, CDR2 FNYEAQ. CDR3 amino acids: CASSLGPNYGYTF. CDR3 DNA sequence: TGTGCCAGCAGCTTAGGTCCTAACTATGGCTACACCTTC. The full variable domain, with the rest looked up from reference TRBV7-6 and TRBJ1-2, is GAGVSQSPRYKVTKRGQDVALRCDPISGHVSLYWYRQALGQGPEFLTYFNYEAQQDKSGLPNDRFSAERPEGSISTLTIQRTEQRDSAMYRCASSLGPNYGYTFGSGTRLTVV.

The chain uses TRBV19 and TRBJ2-1, with 7 bases fitting TRBD2. The V gene's germline CDR1 is LNHDA and CDR2 SQIVND (reference sequence). After removal of 3 bases from V and 6 bases from J, the junction contained 8 bases not matched to a gene. The CDR3 runs 15 residues. CDR3 residues: CASSIRTSAGNEQFF. For the CDR3, the DNA is TGTGCCAGTAGTATTAGGACTAGTGCAGGCAATGAGCAGTTCTTC. Supplemented by reference TRBV19 and TRBJ2-1, the full variable domain reads DGGITQSPKYLFRKEGQNVTLSCEQNLNHDAMYWYRQDPGQGLRLIYYSQIVNDFQKGDIAEGYSVSREKKESFPLTVTSAQKNPTAFYLCASSIRTSAGNEQFFGPGTRLTVL.

V is TRBV5-5 and J is TRBJ1-5; 7 bases fit TRBD1. Germline V gives CDR1 SGHKS, CDR2 YYEKEE (reference sequence). J lost 3 bases, V lost 4 bases, and 10 bases had no gene match. This CDR3 is built from 16 residues. CDR3 in amino acids: CASSGWTGKSNQPQHF. The CDR3 DNA is TGTGCCAGCAGCGGATGGACAGGCAAATCCAATCAGCCCCAGCATTTT.

The V gene is TRBV7-8, the J gene TRBJ2-2; the match to TRBD1 covers 7 bases. The CDR3 length is 17 residues. V trimming: 2 bases; J trimming: 6 bases; junction bases outside the gene matches: 12. Germline V gives CDR1 SGHVS, CDR2 FQNEAQ. Written as DNA, the CDR3 is TGTGCCAGCAGCTTAACCGTACAGGGGCTCGGAGCCGGGGAGCTGTTTTTT. Translating gives CASSLTVQGLGAGELFF.

This chain uses TRBV29-1 with TRBJ2-1; 8 nucleotides match TRBD2. The CDR3 is 14 amino acids. From germline, CDR1 is SQVTM and CDR2 ANQGSEA. The chain's CDR3 is CSGSKREPYNEQFF. CDR3 nucleotide sequence: TGCAGTGGATCCAAGCGGGAGCCCTACAATGAGCAGTTCTTC.

This chain joins TRBV5-1 and TRBJ2-2; D is ambiguous. V lost 0 bases and J lost 5, with 14 bases in between. The CDR3 consists of 16 residues. Germline V CDR1 and CDR2: SGHRS, YFSETQ. CDR3 region: CASSLVLGSETGELFF. Written as DNA, the CDR3 is TGCGCCAGCAGCTTGGTTCTGGGCAGCGAGACCGGGGAGCTGTTTTTT.

The genes are TRBV27 and TRBJ1-1, with D perhaps matching TRBD1 (5 bases). CDR1 is MNHEY, CDR2 SMNVEV, per germline (reference sequence). This CDR3 is built from 15 residues. V was trimmed by 4 bases and J by 5 bases, leaving 17 bases between them. The CDR3 reads CASSSAKTGLTEAFF. The DNA for the CDR3 is TGTGCCAGCAGTTCGGCCAAAACAGGACTAACTGAAGCTTTCTTT.

Comments on this clone: The sample carries other DNA sequences with the same CDR3. The V gene is TRBV9, the J gene TRBJ2-1; 8 nucleotides agree with TRBD2. V was clipped by 2 bases and J by 1 base; unmatched bases: 2. CDR1 and CDR2 (germline): SGDLS, YYNGEE. CDR3 length equals 15 residues. The DNA of the CDR3 is TGTGCCAGCAGCGTCACTAGCGGTTCCTACAATGAGCAGTTCTTC. Its protein is CASSVTSGSYNEQFF.

In DNA, the CDR3 is TGTGCCAGCAGCCCGACGGGGCAGGCCTACGAGCAGTACTTC. Amino acid sequence: CASSPTGQAYEQYF. The gene calls are TRBV7-9 and TRBJ2-7; the D call may be TRBD1 or TRBD2 (5 bases each). With 5 bases removed from V and 2 bases from J, the gap between germline ends came to 13 bases. This CDR3 is 14 amino acids long. Germline V gene lookup returns CDR1 SEHNR and CDR2 FQNEAQ (reference sequence).

V gene TRBV28 combines with J gene TRBJ1-2, with D tentatively TRBD1 (6 bases). The germline CDR1 and CDR2 sequences are MDHEN and SYDVKM. The CDR3 is 16 residues long. Trimming cost V 4 bases and J 0 bases, with 15 bases left between them. The CDR3 nucleotides are TGTGCCAGCAGTTCCCGCCGGACAGAGGCTAACTATGGCTACACCTTC. Translating gives CASSSRRTEANYGYTF.

V usage is TRBV9 and J usage is TRBJ2-2, with D unclear. V lost 2 bases to trimming and J lost 8 bases, with 7 bases between them. Germline loops: CDR1 SGDLS, CDR2 YYNGEE. The CDR3 is made up of 12 amino acids. CDR3 sequence (DNA): TGTGCCAGCAGCGTGGGGTCGGGGGAGCTGTTTTTT. Amino acids: CASSVGSGELFF.

The count of this clone is one. The chain recombines TRBV10-3 with TRBJ2-3, with 9 bases identical to TRBD1. Unmatched junction bases numbered 16, after V lost 0 bases and J lost 9 bases. This CDR3 is built from 18 residues. Germline assignment: CDR1 ENHRY and CDR2 SYGVKD. The CDR3 DNA sequence: TGTGCCATCAGTGAGTCACGTGTTGGGACAGGGAGTTCTTTGACGCAGTATTTT. This codes for CAISESRVGTGSSLTQYF.